A single sample gave rise to the 3 T cell receptor beta chains below, sequenced in a study of immune heterogeneity within non-small cell lung tumors. Bulk tumor genomic DNA constituted the template, at around 610 ng per sample. Several biopsies per primary tumor, spaced far apart, were taken during surgery. Those enrolled were patients newly diagnosed with untreated non-small cell lung cancer and undergoing curative surgery. A multiplex PCR containing 32 V primers and 13 J primers was used to amplify TCR beta CDR3. TCRdb passed the multiplex PCR reads through MiXCR, listing each CDR3 protein once. The data show roughly 10,000 distinct CDR3 sequences, under 20% seen once. Sequencing input: lung tumor tissue. These receptors were obtained from a man aged 35 to 55 with non-small cell lung cancer.

Notes on this clonotype: Possible read error: a much larger clone is one base away. This sequence joins TRBV6-2 or TRBV6-3 and TRBJ2-6; D gene uncertain. Trimming stripped 6 bases from V and 0 bases from J, with 15 bases between. Germline assignment: CDR1 MNHEY and CDR2 SVGEGT. The CDR3 runs 17 residues. The CDR3 here is CASSAGFKASGANVLTF. CDR3 sequence (DNA): TGTGCCAGCAGCGCCGGGTTCAAAGCCTCTGGGGCCAACGTCCTGACTTTC.

This clonotype was detected many times. The chain joins TRBV12-3 or TRBV12-4 to TRBJ2-1; the D gene could be TRBD1 or TRBD2 (5 bases each). This CDR3 is built from 14 residues. Trimming removed 8 bases from V and 6 bases from J, with 17 bases in between. CDR3 sequence reads: CASLPGTLSNEQFF. The CDR3 coding sequence is TGTGCCAGCCTCCCCGGGACCCTCTCCAATGAGCAGTTCTTC.

As for this clonotype: A much larger clone lies one base from this, so it may be a read error. The chain has TRBV6-2 or TRBV6-3 and TRBJ2-1, with D possibly being TRBD2 (10 bases). V gave up 10 bases and J gave up 7 bases, with 38 bases separating them. The CDR3 has 20 residues. Germline V lookup: CDR1 MNHEY, CDR2 SVGEGT. The CDR3 DNA reads as TGTGCCAACAGCCTAAACAGGGGGCGGCTAGCGGGAGTGAGTGTGAATGAGCAGTTCTTC. This codes for CANSLNRGRLAGVSVNEQFF.